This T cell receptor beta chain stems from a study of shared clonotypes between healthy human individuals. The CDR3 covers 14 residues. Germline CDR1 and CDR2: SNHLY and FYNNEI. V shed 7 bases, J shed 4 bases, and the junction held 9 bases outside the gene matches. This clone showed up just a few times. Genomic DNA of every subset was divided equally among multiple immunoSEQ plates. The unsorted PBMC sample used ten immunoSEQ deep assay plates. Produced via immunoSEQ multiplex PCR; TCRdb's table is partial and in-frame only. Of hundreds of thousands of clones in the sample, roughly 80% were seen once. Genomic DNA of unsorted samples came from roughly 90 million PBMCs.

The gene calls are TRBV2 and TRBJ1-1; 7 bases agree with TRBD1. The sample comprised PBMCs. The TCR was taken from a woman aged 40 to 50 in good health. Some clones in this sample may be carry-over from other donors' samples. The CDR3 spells CASTLTGRGTEAFF. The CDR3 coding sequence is TGTGCCAGCACGTTGACAGGGAGAGGCACTGAAGCTTTCTTT. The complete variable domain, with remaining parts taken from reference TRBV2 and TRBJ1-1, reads EPEVTQTPSHQVTQMGQEVILRCVPISNHLYFYWYRQILGQKVEFLVSFYNNEISEKSEIFDDQFSVERPDGSNFTLKIRSTKLEDSAMYFCASTLTGRGTEAFFGQGTRLTVV.